This T cell receptor beta chain is from a study of blood T cell repertoires in COVID-19. Study context: Some COVID-19 samples were acute and others convalescent; all came from the United States, Italy and Spain. PBMCs, B-cell-depleted T cells, or T cells provided the cDNA or gDNA that made up the material.

Methods used by the authors: Estimation of nucleated cell counts relied on the amplification of reference gene primers. Assay: immunoSEQ multiplex PCR; the TCRdb copy retains only in-frame clones and omits some. V and J calls and clone size come straight from that table; D and trimming were deduced from the DNA. This table has a few hundred thousand clones, 80% to 95% appearing once. A single count supports this clone. Germline lookup yields CDR1 MDHEN and CDR2 SYDVKM. Trimming took 9 bases from V and 0 from J; bases not matched to a gene: 7. The CDR3 runs to 14 residues. Seattle cases were enrolled at active infection and followed longitudinally.

This TCR was sampled from a woman aged 25 to 39 with COVID-19, enrolled during active disease. Sequenced: peripheral blood. The chain uses TRBV28 and TRBJ2-7, with 8 bases identical to TRBD2. The DNA of the CDR3 is TGTGCCAGTTCCCAGAGCGGGAGCTCCTACGAGCAGTACTTC. Its protein is CASSQSGSSYEQYF.